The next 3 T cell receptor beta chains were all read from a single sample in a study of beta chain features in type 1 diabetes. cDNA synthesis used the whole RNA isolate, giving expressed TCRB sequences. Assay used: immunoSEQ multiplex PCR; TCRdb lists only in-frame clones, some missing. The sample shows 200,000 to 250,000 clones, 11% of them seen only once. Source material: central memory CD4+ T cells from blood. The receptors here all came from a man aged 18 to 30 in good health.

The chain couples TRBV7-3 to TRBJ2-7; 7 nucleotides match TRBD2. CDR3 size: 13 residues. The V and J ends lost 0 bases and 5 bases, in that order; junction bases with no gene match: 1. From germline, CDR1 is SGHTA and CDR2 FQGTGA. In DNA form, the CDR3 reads TGTGCCAGCAGCTTAACTGGGAGGGACGAGCAGTACTTC. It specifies CASSLTGRDEQYF.

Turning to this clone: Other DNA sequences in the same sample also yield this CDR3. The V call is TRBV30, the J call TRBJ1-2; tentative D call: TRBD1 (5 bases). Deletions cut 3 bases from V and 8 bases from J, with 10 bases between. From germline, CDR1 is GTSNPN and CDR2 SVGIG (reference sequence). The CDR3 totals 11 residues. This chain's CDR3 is CAWSPGGGYTF. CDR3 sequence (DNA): TGTGCCTGGAGCCCTGGGGGGGGCTACACCTTC.

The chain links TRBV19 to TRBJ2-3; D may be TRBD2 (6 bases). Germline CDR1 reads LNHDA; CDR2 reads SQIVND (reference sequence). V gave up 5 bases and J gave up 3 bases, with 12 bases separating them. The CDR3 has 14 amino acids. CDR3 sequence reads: CASSGAGPTDTQYF. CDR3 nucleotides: TGTGCCAGTAGTGGCGCGGGGCCGACAGATACGCAGTATTTT.